These 32 T cell receptor beta chains share one sample of origin, sequenced in a study of blood T cell repertoires in COVID-19. Sequenced by immunoSEQ multiplex PCR; TCRdb stores in-frame clones only, minus some. The sample shows 250,000 to 300,000 clones, over 80% of them seen only once. Sequenced sample: peripheral blood. The origin of the receptors is a woman aged 40-49 years who had recovered from COVID-19.

The chain employs TRBV5-1 and TRBJ1-5; D unclear. Germline CDR1 and CDR2: SGHRS and YFSETQ. The CDR3 consists of 14 residues. V was pared by 1 base and J by 5 bases, with 10 bases between. CDR3 region: CASSLTGSHQPQHF. The CDR3 nucleotides read TGCGCCAGCAGCTTGACGGGGTCACATCAGCCCCAGCATTTT.

The J gene is TRBJ1-2, the V gene TRBV4-1, with no clear D. The CDR3 has 15 residues. V was pared by 0 bases and J by 2 bases, with 10 bases between. From germline, CDR1 is MGHRA and CDR2 YSYEKL. CDR3 DNA: TGCGCCAGCAGCCAAGATGGTCCGGGGAACTATGGCTACACCTTC. Translation gives CASSQDGPGNYGYTF.

CDR3 coding DNA: TGTGCCAGCAGCAACCCGGAGCGGGGGAGCTATACGCAGTATTTT. As protein: CASSNPERGSYTQYF. This chain links TRBV6-5 with TRBJ2-3, with 8 nucleotides matching TRBD2. Germline CDR1 and CDR2: MNHEY and SVGAGI. This CDR3 spans 15 amino acids. Trimming took 6 bases from V and 7 from J; bases not matched to a gene: 12.

This rearrangement joins TRBV5-4 to TRBJ2-2; TRBD1 matches 9 bases. Trimming cost V 4 bases and J 5 bases; bases outside gene matches: 6. This CDR3 spans 15 amino acids. Germline V lookup: CDR1 SGHNT, CDR2 YYREEE (reference sequence). The CDR3 reads CASSTGTGRTGELFF. CDR3 in DNA: TGTGCCAGCAGCACCGGGACAGGGCGGACCGGGGAGCTGTTTTTT.

The chain uses TRBV19 and TRBJ1-6; D gene uncertain. This CDR3 is built from 14 residues. The V and J ends lost 5 bases and 0 bases respectively, with 5 bases between them. Looked up from germline, CDR1 is LNHDA and CDR2 is SQIVND (reference sequence). CDR3 DNA: TGTGCCAGTAGTCCCTACTCCTATAATTCACCCCTCCACTTT. Amino acid sequence: CASSPYSYNSPLHF.

The chain couples TRBV4-3 to TRBJ1-2; possibly TRBD1 for D (5 bases). V dropped 4 bases and J dropped 2 bases, with 17 bases sitting between them. The germline CDR1 and CDR2 sequences are LGHNA and YSLEER. The length of the CDR3 is 16 residues. Written as DNA, the CDR3 is TGCGCCAGCAGCCCCCTAAAATCAGGGCGAAACTATGGCTACACCTTC. Translation gives CASSPLKSGRNYGYTF.

This clone has just a few counts. This sequence joins TRBV3-1 (or the pseudogene TRBV3-2) and TRBJ2-5; unclear D gene. In germline, CDR1 is LGHDT, CDR2 YNNKEL (reference sequence). Trimming left V 2 bases short and J 4 bases short, with 5 bases between. The CDR3 is 12 amino acids. The CDR3 reads CASSQQRETQYF. The CDR3, as DNA: TGTGCCAGCAGCCAACAGCGAGAGACCCAGTACTTC.

In its sample, this clone was seen once. This sequence joins TRBV19 and TRBJ1-1; 9 bases are a match to TRBD1. V lost 2 bases and J lost 6; bases outside the gene matches: 4. There are 14 residues in the CDR3. Germline CDR1 and CDR2: LNHDA and SQIVND (reference sequence). CDR3 coding DNA: TGTGCCAGTAGTATAAGGGACAGGGAGGCTGAAGCTTTCTTT. This codes for CASSIRDREAEAFF.

The chain joins TRBV15 to TRBJ2-7, with D uncertain. The V end lost 3 bases, the J end lost 1 base, and 10 bases lay between the germline ends. Germline V lookup: CDR1 LNHNV, CDR2 YYDKDF (reference sequence). This CDR3 comprises 14 residues. CDR3 nucleotides: TGTGCCACCAGCAGGGTTGGCCCATCCTACGAGCAGTACTTC. Its protein product is CATSRVGPSYEQYF.

This clone was found a few times. The chain joins TRBV4-1 to TRBJ1-1; the D gene is possibly TRBD1 (5 bases). V was shortened by 0 bases and J by 11 bases, with 19 bases between the two germline ends. The CDR3 is 15 amino acids. Germline loops: CDR1 MGHRA, CDR2 YSYEKL. The CDR3 DNA reads as TGCGCCAGCAGCCAAGATTTTGCAGCGGGGACGAAGGCTTTCTTT. As protein: CASSQDFAAGTKAFF.

The V call is TRBV7-2, the J call TRBJ1-2; 10 nucleotides line up with TRBD1. Trimming took 5 bases from V and 5 from J; bases not matched to a gene: 2. The V gene's germline CDR1 is SGHTA and CDR2 FQGNSA. The CDR3 totals 13 residues. In DNA, the CDR3 is TGTGCCAGCAGCGCGGGACAGGGGTATGGCTACACCTTC. Amino acids: CASSAGQGYGYTF. Drawing the rest from reference TRBV7-2 and TRBJ1-2, the complete variable domain is GAGVSQSPSNKVTEKGKDVELRCDPISGHTALYWYRQSLGQGLEFLIYFQGNSAPDKSGLPSDRFSAERTGGSVSTLTIQRTQQEDSAVYLCASSAGQGYGYTFGSGTRLTVV.

This chain connects TRBV21-1 to TRBJ2-2; the D segment call TRBD1 is taken from the table without a DNA check. TRBV21-1 is marked as a pseudogene. CDR3 length: 17 residues. CDR3 sequence: CASSKRGQGAGTGELFF. CDR3 bases: TGTGCCAGCAGCAAAAGGGGACAGGGGGCGGGCACCGGGGAGCTGTTTTTT.

J is TRBJ1-2 and V is TRBV18; 8 bases map to TRBD1. This CDR3 is 15 amino acids long. The ends lost 4 bases at V and 4 bases at J; junction bases unmatched: 8. The germline gives CDR1 KGHSH, CDR2 LQKENI. CDR3 protein: CASSHGDRQSYGYTF. As DNA, the CDR3 is TGTGCCAGCTCACACGGGGACAGGCAATCCTATGGCTACACCTTC.

The chain is built from TRBV30 and TRBJ2-7; D is unresolved. Germline lookup yields CDR1 GTSNPN and CDR2 SVGIG (reference sequence). V lost 3 bases, J lost 1 base, and 10 bases lay in between. The length of the CDR3 is 13 residues. CDR3 protein: CAWRHSGSYEQYF. The CDR3 nucleotides are TGTGCCTGGAGGCACTCCGGGTCCTACGAGCAGTACTTC.

This rearrangement joins TRBV3-1 (or the pseudogene TRBV3-2) to TRBJ1-1; tentative D call: TRBD1 (5 bases). Trimming pared 1 base from V and 6 bases from J, leaving 9 bases between. The CDR3 extends over 13 amino acids. Germline CDR1 is LGHDT and CDR2 is YNNKEL (reference sequence). As DNA, the CDR3 is TGTGCCAGCAGCCAAGGACAGCTGCCTGAAGCTTTCTTT. This codes for CASSQGQLPEAFF.

V is TRBV7-2 and J is TRBJ2-2; D is unresolved. The CDR3 is 14 amino acids. Trimming pared 1 base from V and 6 bases from J, leaving 9 bases between. CDR1 is SGHTA and CDR2 is FQGNSA in the germline V gene. The chain's CDR3 is CASSLDFRPGELFF. The DNA for the CDR3 is TGTGCCAGCAGCTTAGATTTCCGTCCCGGGGAGCTGTTTTTT.

About this clone: At one boundary the junction diverges from the germline segment, which might be a read error. The chain links TRBV5-4 to TRBJ1-3; D remains unclear. The CDR3 has 15 amino acids. The germline CDR1 and CDR2 sequences are SGHNT and YYREEE (reference sequence). CDR3 DNA sequence: TGTGCCAGCAGCTTGGGCGGGGAGAATGGAAACACTATATATTTT. This sequence encodes CASSLGGENGNTIYF.

The chain couples TRBV5-4 to TRBJ2-7; 9 bases align to TRBD2. CDR3 length: 15 amino acids. CDR1 and CDR2 (germline): SGHNT, YYREEE (reference sequence). J lost 5 bases, V lost 2 bases, and 8 bases had no gene match. The CDR3 DNA is TGTGCCAGCAGCTTCACGGGGACTAGCCCCCACGAGCAGTACTTC. This sequence encodes CASSFTGTSPHEQYF.

This clone was recorded once. The V gene is TRBV27, the J gene TRBJ1-3, with 8 bases matching TRBD1. With 5 bases clipped from V and 0 bases from J, the junction kept 9 bases outside the gene matches. This CDR3 region has 17 residues. The germline V gene has CDR1 MNHEY and CDR2 SMNVEV (reference sequence). The CDR3 spells CASSIDPTGASGNTIYF. The DNA of the CDR3 is TGTGCCAGCAGTATAGACCCGACAGGGGCCTCTGGAAACACCATATATTTT.

The chain combines TRBV6-5 with TRBJ1-2; tentatively, D is TRBD1 (5 bases). Germline assignment: CDR1 MNHEY and CDR2 SVGAGI. The CDR3 runs to 12 residues. The germline V and J ends were trimmed by 7 bases and 8 bases, with 14 bases remaining between them. This CDR3 is CASKRSGGGYTF. In DNA form, the CDR3 reads TGTGCCAGCAAGAGGAGCGGGGGAGGCTACACCTTC.

The rearrangement links TRBV4-3 to TRBJ2-3; possible D gene TRBD2, 6 bases. This CDR3 is 16 amino acids long. Per the germline V gene, CDR1 is LGHNA and CDR2 is YSLEER. V dropped 1 base and J dropped 2 bases, with 13 bases sitting between them. In DNA, the CDR3 is TGCGCCAGCAGCCAAGGGGCGGGGCGGGACACAGATACGCAGTATTTT. Its protein product is CASSQGAGRDTDTQYF.

In its sample, this clone was seen a few times. The rearrangement joins TRBV5-1 to TRBJ1-1, with a tentative D call TRBD1 (5 bases). The CDR3 consists of 13 residues. Germline-derived CDR1 and CDR2 are SGHRS and YFSETQ. Trimming took 3 bases from V and 4 from J, leaving 10 bases between them. This CDR3 reads CASSSQGTTEAFF. The CDR3 DNA reads as TGCGCCAGCAGCTCCCAGGGAACCACTGAAGCTTTCTTT. Full variable domain (rest looked up from reference TRBV5-1 and TRBJ1-1): KAGVTQTPRYLIKTRGQQVTLSCSPISGHRSVSWYQQTPGQGLQFLFEYFSETQRNKGNFPGRFSGRQFSNSRSEMNVSTLELGDSALYLCASSSQGTTEAFFGQGTRLTVV.

The rearrangement links TRBV6-5 to TRBJ1-1; 9 bases agree with TRBD1. The CDR3 covers 14 residues. Germline loops: CDR1 MNHEY, CDR2 SVGAGI. J lost 5 bases, V lost 5 bases, and 6 bases had no gene match. The CDR3 sequence: CASSRDREGTEAFF. The CDR3 nucleotides are TGTGCCAGCAGTCGGGACAGGGAGGGGACTGAAGCTTTCTTT.

The chain has TRBV5-1 and TRBJ1-2; the D is unclear. Germline values: CDR1 SGHRS, CDR2 YFSETQ. This CDR3 spans 12 amino acids. Trimming took 3 bases from V and 4 from J, leaving 7 bases between them. This CDR3 reads CASSSERYGYTF. In nucleotides, the CDR3 is TGCGCCAGCAGCTCCGAGCGCTATGGCTACACCTTC.

V usage is TRBV7-6 and J usage is TRBJ2-7, with D maybe TRBD2 (6 bases). Germline V gene lookup returns CDR1 SGHVS and CDR2 FNYEAQ. V lost 1 base, J lost 6 bases, and 10 bases lay in between. This CDR3 has 13 amino acids. In DNA form, the CDR3 reads TGTGCCAGCAGCTTAGGGGGGGACCGCGAGCAGTACTTC. Amino acid sequence: CASSLGGDREQYF.

V gene TRBV5-6 combines with J gene TRBJ2-7; 10 nucleotides align to TRBD1. The CDR3 length is 17 residues. Germline CDR1 is SGHDT and CDR2 is YYEEEE. The ends lost 0 bases at V and 1 base at J; junction bases unmatched: 7. In nucleotides, the CDR3 is TGTGCCAGCAGCTTGGGCCGGGACAGGGGAGTTTCCTACGAGCAGTACTTC. It yields the protein CASSLGRDRGVSYEQYF.

The count of this clone is one. V gene TRBV5-1 combines with J gene TRBJ1-2; no definite D call. The CDR3 extends over 12 amino acids. CDR1 is SGHRS, CDR2 YFSETQ, per germline. The V and J ends lost 4 bases and 7 bases respectively, with 11 bases between them. This CDR3 reads CASSEPSGGYTF. The CDR3 region has the DNA TGCGCCAGCAGCGAGCCATCAGGTGGCTACACCTTC.

The genes are TRBV19 and TRBJ2-5, with D uncertain. The CDR3 spans 13 residues. Germline V gene data show CDR1 as LNHDA and CDR2 as SQIVND (reference sequence). Trimming pared 4 bases from V and 1 base from J, leaving 7 bases between. CDR3 in amino acids: CASSTLRQETQYF. The CDR3 nucleotides are TGTGCCAGTAGTACACTGCGCCAAGAGACCCAGTACTTC.

This rearrangement joins TRBV24-1 to TRBJ2-1, with 8 bases matching TRBD1. The CDR3 is 16 amino acids. The germline CDR1 and CDR2 sequences are KGHDR and SFDVKD. V lost 4 bases to trimming and J lost 8 bases; unmatched junction nucleotides: 12. The CDR3 nucleotides are TGTGCCACCAGTGACCCAGGACAGGGTCTGAAAGATGAGCAGTTCTTC. It translates to CATSDPGQGLKDEQFF.

The chain employs TRBV7-7 and TRBJ2-1; D gene ambiguous. The germline gives CDR1 SSHAT, CDR2 FNYEAQ (reference sequence). Trimming left V 5 bases short and J 4 bases short, with 9 bases between. The CDR3 runs to 13 residues. CDR3: CASSPGTYNEQFF. The CDR3 coding sequence is TGTGCCAGCAGCCCAGGCACATACAATGAGCAGTTCTTC.

The gene calls are TRBV19 and TRBJ1-3, with a weak D call TRBD1 (5 bases). Germline V CDR1 and CDR2: LNHDA, SQIVND (reference sequence). The CDR3 runs to 17 residues. Trimming pared 0 bases from V and 0 bases from J, leaving 12 bases between. CDR3 nucleotides: TGTGCCAGTAGTATAGAAGGAAGGAGGGGCTCTGGAAACACCATATATTTT. Encoded protein: CASSIEGRRGSGNTIYF.

This clone occurred once. The gene calls are TRBV2 and TRBJ2-5; D perhaps matches TRBD2 (5 bases). Trimming took 3 bases from V and 4 from J, leaving 9 bases between them. This CDR3 is 13 amino acids long. Germline lookup yields CDR1 SNHLY and CDR2 FYNNEI. The CDR3 is CASSDDYGETQYF. The CDR3 DNA sequence: TGTGCCAGCAGTGACGACTACGGAGAGACCCAGTACTTC.